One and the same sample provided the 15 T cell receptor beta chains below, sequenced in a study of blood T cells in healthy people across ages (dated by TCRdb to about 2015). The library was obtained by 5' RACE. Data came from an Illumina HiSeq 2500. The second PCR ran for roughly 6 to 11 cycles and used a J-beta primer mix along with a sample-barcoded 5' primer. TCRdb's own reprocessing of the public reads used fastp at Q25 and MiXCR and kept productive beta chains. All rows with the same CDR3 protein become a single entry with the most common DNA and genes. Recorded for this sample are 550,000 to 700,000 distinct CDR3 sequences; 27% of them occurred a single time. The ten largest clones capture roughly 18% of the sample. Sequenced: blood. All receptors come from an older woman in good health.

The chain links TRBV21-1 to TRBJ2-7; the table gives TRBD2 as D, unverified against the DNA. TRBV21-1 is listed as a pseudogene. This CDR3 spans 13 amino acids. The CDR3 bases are TGTGCCAGCAGCACTAAGGGACTATACGAGCAGTACTTC. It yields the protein CASSTKGLYEQYF.

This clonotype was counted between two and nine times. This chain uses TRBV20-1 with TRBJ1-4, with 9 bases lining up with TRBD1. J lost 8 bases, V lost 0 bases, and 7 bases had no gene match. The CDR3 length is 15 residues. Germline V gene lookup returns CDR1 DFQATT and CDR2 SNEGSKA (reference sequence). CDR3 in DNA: TGCAGTGCTAGAGAAACAGGGGGCAACGAAGAAAAACTGTTTTTT. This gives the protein CSARETGGNEEKLFF.

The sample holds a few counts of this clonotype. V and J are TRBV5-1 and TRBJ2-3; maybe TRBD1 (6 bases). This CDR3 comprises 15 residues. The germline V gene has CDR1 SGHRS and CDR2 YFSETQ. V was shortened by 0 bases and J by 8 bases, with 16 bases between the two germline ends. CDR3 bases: TGCGCCAGCAGCTTGGCCCAGGGACAATACAGTACGCAGTATTTT. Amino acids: CASSLAQGQYSTQYF.

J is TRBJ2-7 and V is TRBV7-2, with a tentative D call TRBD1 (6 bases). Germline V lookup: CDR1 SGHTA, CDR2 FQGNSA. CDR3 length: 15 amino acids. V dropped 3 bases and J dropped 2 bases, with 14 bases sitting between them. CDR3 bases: TGTGCCAGCAGCTTGGTAAGGCAGGGGACCTACGAGCAGTACTTC. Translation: CASSLVRQGTYEQYF.

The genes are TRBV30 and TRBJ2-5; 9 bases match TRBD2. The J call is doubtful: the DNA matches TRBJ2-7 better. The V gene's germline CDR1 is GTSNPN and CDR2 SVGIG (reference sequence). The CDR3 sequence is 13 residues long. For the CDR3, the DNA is TGTGCCTGGAGTTCTAGCGGGGCCTACGAGCAGTACTTC. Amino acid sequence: CAWSSSGAYEQYF.

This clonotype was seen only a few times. CDR3 sequence (DNA): TGCAGTGCGTGGACTAGCGGGGGGGCAGCCAAAAACATTCAGTACTTC. Amino acid sequence: CSAWTSGGAAKNIQYF. The chain recombines TRBV20-1 with TRBJ2-4; 15 bases are shared with TRBD2. The V and J ends lost 6 bases and 0 bases, in that order; junction bases with no gene match: 3. The CDR3 has 16 amino acids. The germline V gene has CDR1 DFQATT and CDR2 SNEGSKA (reference sequence).

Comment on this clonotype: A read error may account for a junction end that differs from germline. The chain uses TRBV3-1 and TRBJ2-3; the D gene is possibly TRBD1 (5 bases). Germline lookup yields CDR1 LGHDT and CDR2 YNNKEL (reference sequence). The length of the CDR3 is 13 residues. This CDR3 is CASSQDLTATQYF. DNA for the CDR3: TGTGCCAGCAGCCAAGATCTGACAGCTACGCAGTATTTT.

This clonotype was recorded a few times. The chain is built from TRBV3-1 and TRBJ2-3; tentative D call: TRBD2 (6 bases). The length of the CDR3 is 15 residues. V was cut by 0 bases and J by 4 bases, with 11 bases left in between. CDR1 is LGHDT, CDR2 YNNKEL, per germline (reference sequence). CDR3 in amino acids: CASSQDQVAADTQYF. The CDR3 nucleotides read TGTGCCAGCAGCCAAGATCAGGTAGCGGCAGATACGCAGTATTTT.

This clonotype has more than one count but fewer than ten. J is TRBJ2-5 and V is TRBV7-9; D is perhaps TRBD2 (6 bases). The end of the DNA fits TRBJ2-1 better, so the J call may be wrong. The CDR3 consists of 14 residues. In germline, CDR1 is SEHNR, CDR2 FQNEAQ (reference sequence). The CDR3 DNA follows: TGTGCCAGCAGCTTGCGACTAGAAATGGATGAGCAGTTCTTC. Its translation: CASSLRLEMDEQFF.

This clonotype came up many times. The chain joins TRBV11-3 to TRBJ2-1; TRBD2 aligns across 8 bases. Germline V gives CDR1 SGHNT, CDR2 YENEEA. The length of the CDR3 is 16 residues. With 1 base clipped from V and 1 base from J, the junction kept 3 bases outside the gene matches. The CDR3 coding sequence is TGTGCCAGCAGCTTAGCGGCGGGGGGTTCCTACAATGAGCAGTTCTTC. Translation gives CASSLAAGGSYNEQFF.

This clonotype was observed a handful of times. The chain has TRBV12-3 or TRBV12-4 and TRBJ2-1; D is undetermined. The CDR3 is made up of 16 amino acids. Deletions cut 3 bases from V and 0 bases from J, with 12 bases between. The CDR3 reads CASSFSAWGSYNEQFF. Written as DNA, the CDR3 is TGTGCCAGCAGTTTCAGTGCTTGGGGCTCCTACAATGAGCAGTTCTTC.

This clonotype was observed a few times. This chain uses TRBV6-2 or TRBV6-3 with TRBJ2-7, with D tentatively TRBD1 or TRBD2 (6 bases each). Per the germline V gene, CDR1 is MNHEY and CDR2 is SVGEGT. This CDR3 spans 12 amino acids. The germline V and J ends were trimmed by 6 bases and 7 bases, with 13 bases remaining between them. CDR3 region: CASSSTGREQYF. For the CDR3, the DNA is TGTGCCAGCAGCTCTACAGGGAGGGAGCAGTACTTC.

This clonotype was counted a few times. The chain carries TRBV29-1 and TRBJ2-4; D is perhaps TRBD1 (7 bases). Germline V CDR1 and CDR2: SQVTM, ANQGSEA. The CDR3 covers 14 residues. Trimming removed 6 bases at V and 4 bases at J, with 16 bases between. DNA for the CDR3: TGCAGCGTAGACAGGGAAGGGGGGAAAAACATTCAGTACTTC. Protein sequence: CSVDREGGKNIQYF.

CDR3 loop: CASSFVPQGGTEAFF. The CDR3 bases are TGTGCCAGCAGCTTTGTCCCCCAGGGAGGCACTGAAGCTTTCTTT. The V call is TRBV7-6, the J call TRBJ1-1, with D possibly matching TRBD1 (5 bases). CDR3 length: 15 amino acids. V was clipped by 3 bases and J by 4 bases, with 15 bases between them. Germline CDR1 reads SGHVS; CDR2 reads FNYEAQ.

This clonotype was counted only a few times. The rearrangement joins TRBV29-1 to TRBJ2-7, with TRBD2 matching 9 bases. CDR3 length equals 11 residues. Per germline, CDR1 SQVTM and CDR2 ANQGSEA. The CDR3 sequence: CNGTSSLEQYF. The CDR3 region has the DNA TGCAACGGGACTAGCTCGCTCGAGCAGTACTTC.